The 20 T cell receptor beta chains given below trace back to one sample, sequenced in a study of blood T cells in healthy people across ages. The use of a sample-barcoded 5' primer and a J-beta primer mix characterized a second PCR of about 7 to 12 cycles. Using its own MiXCR run on the 5' RACE reads, TCRdb lists one record per CDR3 protein. The sample consists of some 710,000 distinct CDR3 sequences, about half of them appearing once. Sequenced input: blood. All receptors derive from a man at least 80 years old in good health.

Comments on this clonotype: A junction boundary mismatches the germline segment, possibly from a read error. The chain couples TRBV2 to TRBJ2-6, with a weak D call TRBD2 (6 bases). Germline CDR1 SNHLY, CDR2 FYNNEI. This CDR3 contains 16 residues. The CDR3 is CASSELGTSGANALTF. The CDR3 region has the DNA TGTGCCAGCAGTGAACTTGGGACTTCTGGGGCCAACGCCCTGACTTTC.

The J gene is TRBJ1-6, the V gene TRBV6-1; D perhaps matches TRBD1 (5 bases). The CDR3 runs to 14 residues. Trimming took off 0 bases at V and 13 bases at J, with 13 bases between the two ends. From germline, CDR1 is MNHNS and CDR2 SASEGT. The CDR3 DNA reads as TGTGCCAGCAGTGAAGCGACAGCCTTAGGGCCCCTCCACTTT. It translates to CASSEATALGPLHF.

This clonotype has only a few counts. CDR3 nucleotide sequence: TGCAGCGTCCGGGGGGGGGCTGGAGAGACCCAGTACTTC. This codes for CSVRGGAGETQYF. J is TRBJ2-5 and V is TRBV29-1; 8 bases match TRBD2. Germline V lookup: CDR1 SQVTM, CDR2 ANQGSEA. This CDR3 region has 13 residues. Losses at the gene ends were 6 bases for V and 4 bases for J; bases not matched to a gene: 7. Using reference TRBV29-1 and TRBJ2-5 for the parts outside the CDR3, the full variable domain is SAVISQKPSRDICQRGTSLTIQCQVDSQVTMMFWYRQQPGQSLTLIATANQGSEATYESGFVIDKFPISRPNLTFSTLTVSNMSPEDSSIYLCSVRGGAGETQYFGPGTRLLVL.

The genes are TRBV7-2 and TRBJ2-7; D is possibly TRBD1 or TRBD2 (5 bases each). The length of the CDR3 is 14 residues. The germline V and J ends were trimmed by 5 bases and 3 bases, with 14 bases remaining between them. Germline loops: CDR1 SGHTA, CDR2 FQGNSA. Here the CDR3 reads CASSIGDGHYEQYF. The CDR3 DNA reads TGTGCCAGCAGCATCGGGGACGGCCACTACGAGCAGTACTTC.

The chain joins TRBV4-2 to TRBJ1-5; possible D gene TRBD1, 5 bases. CDR1 and CDR2 from the germline V gene are LGHNA and YNFKEQ. Trimming cost V 2 bases and J 7 bases, with 9 bases left between them. CDR3 length: 13 residues. The CDR3 nucleotides are TGTGCCAGCAGCCAATCTGAGGGGCAGCCCCAGCATTTT. The encoded protein is CASSQSEGQPQHF.

V gene TRBV7-2 combines with J gene TRBJ2-4; 7 bases map to TRBD2. The J call may be mistaken, given a closer DNA end match to TRBJ2-7. The CDR3 covers 14 residues. Germline V lookup: CDR1 SGHTA, CDR2 FQGNSA. The CDR3 region has the DNA TGTGCCAGCAGCCCCGCACTAGCGAGGTACGAGCAGTACTTC. This codes for CASSPALARYEQYF.

Of note for this clonotype: A read error may produce the germline difference seen at one junction end. V gene TRBV5-1 combines with J gene TRBJ2-7; possibly TRBD1 for D (6 bases). The CDR3 runs 12 residues. The germline V gene has CDR1 SGHRS and CDR2 YFSETQ. The CDR3 DNA reads TGCGCCGGCAGCGTGGACAGCTACGAGCAGTACTTC. It encodes CAGSVDSYEQYF.

V gene TRBV29-1 combines with J gene TRBJ2-2; 7 nucleotides agree with TRBD2. The CDR3 consists of 13 residues. The trim removed 6 bases at V and 1 base at J, leaving 2 bases unmatched. Germline assignment: CDR1 SQVTM and CDR2 ANQGSEA. The CDR3: CSVRGRNTGELFF. CDR3 coding DNA: TGCAGCGTGCGGGGGAGGAACACCGGGGAGCTGTTTTTT.

There are a few counts of this clonotype. V usage is TRBV7-8 and J usage is TRBJ2-3, with TRBD2 matching 7 bases. The germline CDR1 and CDR2 sequences are SGHVS and FQNEAQ. This CDR3 comprises 18 residues. V dropped 3 bases and J dropped 2; count of bases not matched to a gene: 14. CDR3 amino acids: CASSFLSGKTTYTDTQYF. CDR3 DNA: TGTGCCAGCAGCTTTCTCAGCGGGAAGACAACTTACACAGATACGCAGTATTTT.

The sample holds a few counts of this clonotype. This chain connects TRBV20-1 to TRBJ2-3; no clear D gene. This CDR3 contains 11 residues. Germline V CDR1 and CDR2: DFQATT, SNEGSKA (reference sequence). Trimming removed 8 bases from V and 3 bases from J, with 9 bases in between. This chain's CDR3 is CSNKRTDTQYF. The CDR3 bases are TGCAGTAACAAGAGGACAGATACGCAGTATTTT.

This rearrangement joins TRBV20-1 to TRBJ2-1; 7 bases align to TRBD1. After removal of 5 bases from V and 8 bases from J, the junction contained 9 bases not matched to a gene. Germline-derived CDR1 and CDR2 are DFQATT and SNEGSKA (reference sequence). This CDR3 comprises 13 residues. CDR3 sequence (DNA): TGCAGTGCTCTGCGACAGGGTAGCGATGAGCAGTTCTTC. Its protein is CSALRQGSDEQFF.

This clonotype was detected a few times. CDR3 region: CASRKAGNSPLHF. For the CDR3, the DNA is TGTGCCAGCAGGAAGGCAGGGAATTCACCCCTCCACTTT. V and J are TRBV7-9 and TRBJ1-6, with D possibly matching TRBD1 (5 bases). Germline CDR1 and CDR2: SEHNR and FQNEAQ (reference sequence). With 6 bases removed from V and 7 bases from J, the gap between germline ends came to 10 bases. This CDR3 is 13 amino acids long.

This chain connects TRBV9 to TRBJ2-1; tentative D call: TRBD2 (6 bases). Trimming removed 6 bases from V and 4 bases from J, with 17 bases in between. Germline V gene data show CDR1 as SGDLS and CDR2 as YYNGEE. There are 15 residues in the CDR3. The CDR3 bases are TGTGCCAGCAACGACCAGACTAGGGGATACAATGAGCAGTTCTTC. This gives the protein CASNDQTRGYNEQFF.

By share, this clonotype ranks as medium-sized. The chain links TRBV20-1 to TRBJ1-6, with D perhaps matching TRBD1 (5 bases). Trimming removed 3 bases from V and 0 bases from J, with 18 bases in between. The germline V gene has CDR1 DFQATT and CDR2 SNEGSKA (reference sequence). This CDR3 spans 18 amino acids. CDR3 in amino acids: CSARLNRGPSSYNSPLHF. In DNA, the CDR3 is TGCAGTGCTAGGTTGAATAGGGGCCCTAGCTCCTATAATTCACCCCTCCACTTT.

The CDR3 region is CASSTPKVAGGRLSTDTQYF. Written as DNA, the CDR3 is TGTGCCAGCAGCACCCCGAAGGTAGCGGGAGGGCGTTTAAGCACAGATACGCAGTATTTT. This chain connects TRBV9 to TRBJ2-3; 11 nucleotides match TRBD2. Per the germline V gene, CDR1 is SGDLS and CDR2 is YYNGEE. This CDR3 region has 20 residues. J gave up 0 bases and V 4 bases, and 16 bases lay outside the gene matches.

The rearrangement uses TRBV5-5 and TRBJ2-3; the match to TRBD2 covers 14 bases. J gave up 6 bases and V 4 bases, and 13 bases lay outside the gene matches. Germline-derived CDR1 and CDR2 are SGHKS and YYEKEE (reference sequence). This CDR3 has 18 amino acids. The CDR3 DNA reads as TGTGCCAGCAGCCCCGGGACTAGCGGGAGCAGGGGGTATGATACGCAGTATTTT. This gives the protein CASSPGTSGSRGYDTQYF.

In its sample, this clonotype was seen a few times. The chain carries TRBV6-2 or TRBV6-3 and TRBJ1-2; D is unclear. CDR3 size: 14 residues. Germline V gene sequence: CDR1 MNHEY, CDR2 SVGEGT. V lost 2 bases and J 0 bases, leaving 7 bases between the germline ends. This chain's CDR3 is CASSYNRANYGYTF. The CDR3 bases are TGTGCCAGCAGTTACAACAGAGCTAACTATGGCTACACCTTC.

The gene calls are TRBV7-9 and TRBJ1-6, with 8 bases aligning to TRBD1. V lost 4 bases and J lost 9; bases outside the gene matches: 5. This CDR3 region has 14 residues. In germline, CDR1 is SEHNR, CDR2 FQNEAQ (reference sequence). CDR3 sequence (DNA): TGTGCCAGCAGCTCCAGGGGGCAGGGTTCACCCCTCCACTTT. Protein: CASSSRGQGSPLHF.

This clonotype was counted only a few times. The chain combines TRBV6-2 or TRBV6-3 with TRBJ2-5; the D is unclear. V was shortened by 0 bases and J by 1 base, with 6 bases between the two germline ends. Germline values: CDR1 MNHEY, CDR2 SVGEGT. The CDR3 has 14 amino acids. CDR3 coding DNA: TGTGCCAGCAGTTACTCCCGCAGCCAAGAGACCCAGTACTTC. Its translation is CASSYSRSQETQYF.

The chain employs TRBV6-5 and TRBJ2-1; 10 bases match TRBD2. The CDR3 extends over 15 amino acids. The germline CDR1 and CDR2 sequences are MNHEY and SVGAGI. Unmatched junction bases numbered 9, after V lost 7 bases and J lost 6 bases. In nucleotides, the CDR3 is TGTGCCAGCACTTTACAGACTAGCGGGTCCAATGAGCAGTTCTTC. It is translated as CASTLQTSGSNEQFF.